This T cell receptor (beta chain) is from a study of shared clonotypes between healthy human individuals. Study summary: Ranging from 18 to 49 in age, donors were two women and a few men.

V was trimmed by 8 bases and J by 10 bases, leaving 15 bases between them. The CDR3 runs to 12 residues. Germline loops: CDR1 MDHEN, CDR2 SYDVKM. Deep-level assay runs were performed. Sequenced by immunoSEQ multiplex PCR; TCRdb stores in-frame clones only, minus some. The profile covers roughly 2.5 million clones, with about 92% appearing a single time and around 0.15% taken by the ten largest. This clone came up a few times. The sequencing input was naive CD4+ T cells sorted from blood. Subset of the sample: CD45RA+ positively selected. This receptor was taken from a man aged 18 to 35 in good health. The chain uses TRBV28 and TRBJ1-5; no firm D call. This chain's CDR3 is CASQGSRGPQHF. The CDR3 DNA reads TGTGCCAGCCAAGGGAGCAGAGGCCCCCAGCATTTT.